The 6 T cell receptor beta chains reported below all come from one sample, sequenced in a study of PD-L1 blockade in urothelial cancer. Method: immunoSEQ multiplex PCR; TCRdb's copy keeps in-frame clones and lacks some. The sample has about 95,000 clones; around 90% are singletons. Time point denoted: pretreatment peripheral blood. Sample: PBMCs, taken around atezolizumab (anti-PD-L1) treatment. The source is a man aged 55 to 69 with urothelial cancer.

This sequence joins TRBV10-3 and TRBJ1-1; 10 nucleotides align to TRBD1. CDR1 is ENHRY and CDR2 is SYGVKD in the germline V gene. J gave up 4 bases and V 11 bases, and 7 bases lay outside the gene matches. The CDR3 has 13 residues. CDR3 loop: CAATRDRGTEAFF. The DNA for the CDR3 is TGTGCCGCCACCCGGGACAGGGGCACTGAAGCTTTCTTT.

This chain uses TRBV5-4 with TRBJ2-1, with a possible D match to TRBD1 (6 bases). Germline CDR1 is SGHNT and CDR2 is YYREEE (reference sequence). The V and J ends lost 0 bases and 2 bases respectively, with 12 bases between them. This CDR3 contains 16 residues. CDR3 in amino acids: CASSLAEGGPYNEQFF. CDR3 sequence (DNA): TGTGCCAGCAGCTTGGCGGAAGGGGGTCCCTACAATGAGCAGTTCTTC.

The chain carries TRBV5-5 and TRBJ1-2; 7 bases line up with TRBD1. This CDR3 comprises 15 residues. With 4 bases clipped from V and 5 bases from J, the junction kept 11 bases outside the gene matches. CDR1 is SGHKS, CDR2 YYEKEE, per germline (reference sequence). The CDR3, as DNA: TGTGCCAGCAGCCCCCCGGGACAGCCCCTTTATGGCTACACCTTC. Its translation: CASSPPGQPLYGYTF.

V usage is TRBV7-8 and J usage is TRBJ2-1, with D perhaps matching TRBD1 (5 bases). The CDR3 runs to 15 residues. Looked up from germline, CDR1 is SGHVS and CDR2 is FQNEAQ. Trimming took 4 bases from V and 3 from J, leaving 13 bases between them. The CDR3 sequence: CASSSPYRIYNEQFF. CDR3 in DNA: TGTGCCAGCAGCTCCCCCTACAGGATCTACAATGAGCAGTTCTTC. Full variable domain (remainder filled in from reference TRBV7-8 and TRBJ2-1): GAGVSQSPRYKVAKRGQDVALRCDPISGHVSLFWYQQALGQGPEFLTYFQNEAQLDKSGLPSDRFFAERPEGSVSTLKIQRTQQEDSAVYLCASSSPYRIYNEQFFGPGTRLTVL.

The CDR3 DNA follows: TGTGCCAGCAAAAAGACGGGACAGTCCAATCAGCCCCAGCATTTT. Its protein is CASKKTGQSNQPQHF. The rearrangement uses TRBV6-1 and TRBJ1-5; 7 bases align to TRBD1. This CDR3 is built from 15 residues. V lost 7 bases, J lost 3 bases, and 9 bases stayed unmatched. Germline CDR1 MNHNS, CDR2 SASEGT.

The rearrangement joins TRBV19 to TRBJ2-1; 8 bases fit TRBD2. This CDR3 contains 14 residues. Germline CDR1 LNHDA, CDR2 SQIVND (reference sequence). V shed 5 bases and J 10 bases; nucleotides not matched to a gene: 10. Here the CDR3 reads CASSSQRGHLEQFF. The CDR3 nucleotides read TGTGCCAGTAGTTCCCAGCGGGGGCACCTGGAGCAGTTCTTC.